Presented here are 8 T cell receptor beta chains from one specimen sequenced in a study of spatial heterogeneity in lung cancer. TCRdb fed the 5' RACE reads into MiXCR, producing one record per CDR3 protein. The data contain 25,000 to 35,000 distinct CDR3 sequences, more than 4.5% of them seen just once; the ten biggest clones take up more than 20%. Time point: blood at routine non-recurrence follow-up after resection. The sequencing used PBMCs, collected at follow-up. The receptors shown here come from a female donor with early-stage non-small cell lung cancer.

This clonotype was counted ten times or more. V gene TRBV28 combines with J gene TRBJ1-5; no clear D. Germline loops: CDR1 MDHEN, CDR2 SYDVKM. Between the trimmed V and J ends, which lost 8 bases and 0 bases, there was a span of 14 bases. The CDR3 is 15 amino acids. In DNA, the CDR3 is TGTGCCAGCGCCTTCAGAAGTAATAGCAATCAGCCCCAGCATTTT. It encodes CASAFRSNSNQPQHF.

This clonotype has a count of ten or more. This chain links TRBV12-3 or TRBV12-4 with TRBJ1-1; possibly TRBD1 for D (6 bases). V lost 6 bases to trimming and J lost 0 bases, with 14 bases between them. This CDR3 is 15 amino acids long. The CDR3 coding sequence is TGTGCCAGCAGCCTCCACAGGGCGGTGAACACTGAAGCTTTCTTT. This codes for CASSLHRAVNTEAFF.

Regarding this clonotype: This sequence may be a read error, since a much larger clone differs from it by one base. The V gene is TRBV7-2, the J gene TRBJ2-1; 9 nucleotides agree with TRBD2. The CDR3 sequence is 16 residues long. Germline loops: CDR1 SGHTA, CDR2 FQGNSA. This CDR3 is CANSLHASGIFNEQFF. CDR3 nucleotide sequence: TGTGCCAACAGCTTACATGCTAGCGGGATTTTTAATGAGCAGTTCTTC.

This clonotype has a handful of counts. V and J are TRBV20-1 and TRBJ2-1; 10 bases fit TRBD2. V lost 6 bases and J lost 1; bases outside the gene matches: 9. Germline V gene sequence: CDR1 DFQATT, CDR2 SNEGSKA (reference sequence). The CDR3 consists of 16 residues. This CDR3 is CSATYSGRTSYNEQFF. The CDR3 region has the DNA TGCAGTGCCACCTATAGCGGGAGGACTTCCTACAATGAGCAGTTCTTC.

This clonotype was counted many times. The CDR3 protein is CSARSDRRRYTDTQYF. The CDR3 DNA reads TGCAGTGCTAGGAGCGATCGGCGGAGATACACAGATACGCAGTATTTT. The chain is built from TRBV20-1 and TRBJ2-3; D uncertain. Germline CDR1 DFQATT, CDR2 SNEGSKA (reference sequence). Between the trimmed V and J ends, which lost 3 bases and 2 bases, there was a span of 18 bases. The CDR3 totals 16 residues.

This clonotype was found many times. The J gene is TRBJ2-7, the V gene TRBV13, with a possible D match to TRBD1 (6 bases). Germline CDR1 PRHDT, CDR2 FYEKMQ (reference sequence). V was cut by 0 bases and J by 5 bases, with 14 bases left in between. This CDR3 is 15 amino acids long. The CDR3 DNA sequence: TGTGCCAGCAGCTTAGGAGCAGGGGCGGTCCACGAGCAGTACTTC. As protein: CASSLGAGAVHEQYF. Filled out from reference TRBV13 and TRBJ2-7, the complete variable domain reads AAGVIQSPRHLIKEKRETATLKCYPIPRHDTVYWYQQGPGQDPQFLISFYEKMQSDKGSIPDRFSAQQFSDYHSELNMSSLELGDSALYFCASSLGAGAVHEQYFGPGTRLTVT.

This clonotype was found many times. The CDR3 reads CASSSPPGSSSGANVLTF. CDR3 in DNA: TGTGCCAGCAGTTCCCCCCCGGGATCCTCGTCTGGGGCCAACGTCCTGACTTTC. The chain recombines TRBV6-1 with TRBJ2-6, with D possibly TRBD2 on 5 matching bases. Germline values: CDR1 MNHNS, CDR2 SASEGT. V lost 5 bases to trimming and J lost 1 base, with 18 bases between them. This CDR3 has 18 amino acids.

This clonotype was counted ten times or more. The rearrangement uses TRBV18 and TRBJ1-5, with unresolved D. The CDR3 covers 14 residues. Trimming removed 2 bases from V and 2 bases from J, with 7 bases in between. Germline V gives CDR1 KGHSH, CDR2 LQKENI. The CDR3 DNA reads TGTGCCAGCTCACCAACATGGGGCAATCAGCCCCAGCATTTT. It codes for CASSPTWGNQPQHF.